This passage covers 30 T cell receptor beta chains from one sample sequenced in a study of regulatory T cells in long-lasting Graves disease. Arm-PCR with iRepertoire HTBI primers amplified the CDR3 regions for these TCR beta libraries. From the multiplex PCR reads, TCRdb called clonotypes with MiXCR, one entry per CDR3 protein. This table has roughly 700,000 distinct CDR3 sequences, 25% to 35% appearing once. Time point in this sample: persistent/refractory GD, antithyroid drugs over 5 years with positive TRAb. The TCR library used RNA extracted from PBMCs. Sequenced material: peripheral blood mononuclear cells (PBMCs), taken when the disease was refractory, from a patient treated with antithyroid drugs. The receptor set was obtained from a female donor with Graves disease.

CDR3 sequence reads: CASSYSDRDGGYTF. DNA of the CDR3: TGTGCCAGTAGTTATTCGGACAGGGATGGTGGCTACACCTTC. The rearrangement links TRBV19 to TRBJ1-2; TRBD1 matches at 8 bases. The V gene end was trimmed by 5 bases and the J gene end by 7 bases; junction bases not matched to a gene: 9. The CDR3 spans 14 residues. Germline CDR1 is LNHDA and CDR2 is SQIVND (reference sequence).

This clonotype has a handful of counts. The chain carries TRBV7-2 and TRBJ1-1; TRBD1 agrees at 7 bases. The CDR3 has 16 residues. J gave up 7 bases and V 5 bases, and 16 bases lay outside the gene matches. Germline V lookup: CDR1 SGHTA, CDR2 FQGNSA. The CDR3, as DNA: TGTGCCAGCAGCCTACTAGCGTCGCAGGGGGTATTTGAAGCTTTCTTT. This encodes CASSLLASQGVFEAFF. Together with reference TRBV7-2 and TRBJ1-1, the CDR3 gives the full variable domain: GAGVSQSPSNKVTEKGKDVELRCDPISGHTALYWYRQSLGQGLEFLIYFQGNSAPDKSGLPSDRFSAERTGGSVSTLTIQRTQQEDSAVYLCASSLLASQGVFEAFFGQGTRLTVV.

The rearrangement links TRBV5-1 to TRBJ1-1; D gene uncertain. The CDR3 length is 16 residues. From germline, CDR1 is SGHRS and CDR2 YFSETQ. V lost 4 bases and J 1 base, leaving 17 bases between the germline ends. The CDR3 loop is CASSPIFNAGNTEAFF. CDR3 coding DNA: TGCGCCAGCAGCCCGATTTTTAACGCGGGGAACACTGAAGCTTTCTTT.

This clonotype was recorded many times. V and J are TRBV29-1 and TRBJ1-1; D is ambiguous. The CDR3 totals 10 residues. The germline V gene has CDR1 SQVTM and CDR2 ANQGSEA. Deletions cut 6 bases from V and 6 bases from J, with 8 bases between. The CDR3 loop is CSVRTAEAFF. CDR3 sequence (DNA): TGCAGCGTGCGAACGGCTGAAGCTTTCTTT.

This clonotype was recorded many times. This likely stems from a read error, as it lies one base from a far larger clone. The genes are TRBV11-2 and TRBJ2-7; 9 nucleotides match TRBD1. This CDR3 comprises 13 residues. V lost 6 bases and J lost 3; bases outside the gene matches: 3. Germline values: CDR1 SGHAT, CDR2 FQNNGV. The CDR3 loop is CASREGQGYEQYF. CDR3 bases: TGTGCCAGCAGGGAGGGACAGGGCTACGAGCAGTACTTC.

This clonotype was seen repeatedly, ten times or more. The CDR3 DNA follows: TGTGCCAGCAGCCGGACCGGGACTGAAGCTTTCTTT. This gives the protein CASSRTGTEAFF. The gene calls are TRBV6-1 and TRBJ1-1, with D unresolved. Germline V gene sequence: CDR1 MNHNS, CDR2 SASEGT. This CDR3 is 12 amino acids long. The V end lost 6 bases, the J end lost 5 bases, and 10 bases lay between the germline ends.

This clonotype was seen a few times. This chain joins TRBV20-1 and TRBJ2-5; D unresolved. Between the trimmed V and J ends, which lost 5 bases and 1 base, there was a span of 11 bases. The CDR3 has 13 residues. Germline CDR1 DFQATT, CDR2 SNEGSKA (reference sequence). CDR3 protein: CSAGRLLQETQYF. CDR3 coding DNA: TGCAGTGCTGGCAGACTCCTCCAAGAGACCCAGTACTTC.

This clonotype was seen more than once but under ten times. V usage is TRBV11-2 and J usage is TRBJ1-3; D not resolved. V lost 6 bases to trimming and J lost 7 bases, with 13 bases between them. This CDR3 contains 13 residues. Germline V lookup: CDR1 SGHAT, CDR2 FQNNGV. The CDR3 DNA is TGTGCCAGCAGTCCTGAGACCGGGAACACCATATATTTT. As protein: CASSPETGNTIYF.

The sample holds one count of this clonotype. The gene calls are TRBV5-4 and TRBJ1-2; TRBD1 aligns across 7 bases. Germline V gene lookup returns CDR1 SGHNT and CDR2 YYREEE (reference sequence). Germline trimming cut 4 bases from V and 2 bases from J; bases unmatched to any gene: 5. The CDR3 extends over 14 amino acids. DNA for the CDR3: TGTGCCAGCAGCGCAATGGGACAGAACTATGGCTACACCTTC. This gives the protein CASSAMGQNYGYTF.

This rearrangement joins TRBV29-1 to TRBJ1-5; D might be TRBD1 (5 bases). This CDR3 has 14 amino acids. Germline lookup yields CDR1 SQVTM and CDR2 ANQGSEA. V lost 1 base and J lost 5, with 12 bases in between. In DNA, the CDR3 is TGCAGCGTTGAAGTCGGGGGGACCGATCAGCCCCAGCATTTT. Amino acid sequence: CSVEVGGTDQPQHF.

This rearrangement joins TRBV11-2 to TRBJ2-7; possibly TRBD2 for D (6 bases). Looked up from germline, CDR1 is SGHAT and CDR2 is FQNNGV. The V end lost 5 bases, the J end lost 3 bases, and 17 bases lay between the germline ends. This CDR3 has 15 amino acids. CDR3 amino acids: CASSRSGPGGYEQYF. For the CDR3, the DNA is TGTGCCAGCAGCAGAAGCGGGCCAGGAGGCTACGAGCAGTACTTC.

This clonotype was found a few times. The gene calls are TRBV2 and TRBJ2-7; 7 nucleotides match TRBD1. V dropped 5 bases and J dropped 4; count of bases not matched to a gene: 8. This CDR3 comprises 14 residues. Germline CDR1 reads SNHLY; CDR2 reads FYNNEI. CDR3 loop: CASSTGVRWYEQYF. The CDR3 DNA is TGTGCCAGCAGTACAGGGGTCCGGTGGTACGAGCAGTACTTC.

The chain links TRBV12-3 or TRBV12-4 to TRBJ2-2, with D tentatively TRBD1 (5 bases). The CDR3 covers 13 residues. The V and J ends lost 6 bases and 10 bases respectively, with 15 bases between them. The CDR3 loop is CASRHSLTAELFF. The CDR3 nucleotides are TGTGCCAGCAGGCACTCCTTGACAGCGGAGCTGTTTTTT.

The table lists this clonotype with many counts. V gene TRBV28 combines with J gene TRBJ1-2; the D is unclear. The CDR3 length is 13 residues. In germline, CDR1 is MDHEN, CDR2 SYDVKM. V dropped 8 bases and J dropped 0 bases, with 10 bases sitting between them. The CDR3 DNA reads as TGTGCCAGCCTCCAGTTAACTAACTATGGCTACACCTTC. Translated, it gives CASLQLTNYGYTF.

The V and J genes are TRBV12-3 or TRBV12-4 and TRBJ2-7; TRBD2 matches at 8 bases. The CDR3 loop spans 15 amino acids. The V gene end was trimmed by 5 bases and the J gene end by 2 bases; junction bases not matched to a gene: 8. The CDR3: CASSLRRLAPYEQYF. The CDR3 DNA follows: TGTGCCAGCAGTCTACGAAGACTAGCGCCCTACGAGCAGTACTTC.

This clonotype was seen a handful of times. The chain couples TRBV19 to TRBJ1-6; D uncertain. Trimming cost V 3 bases and J 8 bases, with 20 bases left between them. CDR1 is LNHDA and CDR2 is SQIVND in the germline V gene (reference sequence). CDR3 length equals 17 residues. The DNA for the CDR3 is TGTGCCAGTAGTATTAGACGGTACGAGCTCGTCTATTCACCCCTCCACTTT. It encodes CASSIRRYELVYSPLHF.

The chain couples TRBV25-1 to TRBJ1-4; D perhaps matches TRBD1 (5 bases). V was shortened by 1 base and J by 8 bases, with 17 bases between the two germline ends. From germline, CDR1 is MGHDK and CDR2 SYGVNS. The CDR3 runs 16 residues. The CDR3: CASSESYSQGWEKLFF. Written as DNA, the CDR3 is TGTGCCAGCAGTGAATCGTACTCGCAGGGCTGGGAAAAACTGTTTTTT.

This clonotype has just a few counts. The chain carries TRBV20-1 and TRBJ1-5, with no clear D. V was pared by 0 bases and J by 5 bases, with 8 bases between. CDR1 and CDR2 (germline): DFQATT, SNEGSKA (reference sequence). The CDR3 runs to 13 residues. The CDR3 loop reads CSARDRKDQPQHF. In DNA, the CDR3 is TGCAGTGCTAGAGATCGTAAGGATCAGCCCCAGCATTTT.

The rearrangement joins TRBV6-5 to TRBJ1-6, with D tentatively TRBD1 (6 bases). CDR1 and CDR2 from the germline V gene are MNHEY and SVGAGI. Trimming cost V 0 bases and J 7 bases, with 10 bases left between them. This CDR3 contains 15 residues. The CDR3 loop is CASSYSGGENSPLHF. In DNA form, the CDR3 reads TGTGCCAGCAGTTACTCTGGGGGCGAGAATTCACCCCTCCACTTT.

The chain combines TRBV28 with TRBJ1-1; D is unresolved. Trimming cost V 8 bases and J 11 bases, with 24 bases left between them. The CDR3 consists of 14 residues. Per the germline V gene, CDR1 is MDHEN and CDR2 is SYDVKM. In DNA form, the CDR3 reads TGTGCCAGCCGGGAGGGCCGACGCTCGCCCCAGGCTTTCTTT. Translation gives CASREGRRSPQAFF. The whole variable domain, filled in from reference TRBV28 and TRBJ1-1, reads DVKVTQSSRYLVKRTGEKVFLECVQDMDHENMFWYRQDPGLGLRLIYFSYDVKMKEKGDIPEGYSVSREKKERFSLILESASTNQTSMYLCASREGRRSPQAFFGQGTRLTVV.

This clonotype occurred many times. The V and J genes are TRBV2 and TRBJ2-1, with a tentative D call TRBD2 (7 bases). Trimming took off 2 bases at V and 5 bases at J, with 13 bases between the two ends. This CDR3 is built from 15 residues. Germline V gene sequence: CDR1 SNHLY, CDR2 FYNNEI. The CDR3 nucleotides are TGTGCCAGCAGTGAACAGGGGCTAGCGGACAATGAGCAGTTCTTC. It translates to CASSEQGLADNEQFF.

In its sample, this clonotype was seen many times. The chain recombines TRBV20-1 with TRBJ1-4; D is ambiguous. Germline-derived CDR1 and CDR2 are DFQATT and SNEGSKA (reference sequence). The CDR3 runs to 14 residues. V was clipped by 1 base and J by 3 bases, with 9 bases between them. The CDR3 protein is CSARVGTSNEKLFF. CDR3 DNA: TGCAGTGCTAGAGTTGGCACCTCTAATGAAAAACTGTTTTTT.

In its sample, this clonotype was seen a few times. The chain employs TRBV18 and TRBJ1-5; D not resolved. Germline V lookup: CDR1 KGHSH, CDR2 LQKENI. This CDR3 spans 13 amino acids. The germline V and J ends were trimmed by 3 bases and 9 bases, with 12 bases remaining between them. CDR3 in DNA: TGTGCCAGCTCACCTACGGTGGATCTGCCCCAGCATTTT. It is translated as CASSPTVDLPQHF.

This chain links TRBV12-3 or TRBV12-4 with TRBJ1-4, with TRBD1 identical over 8 bases. This CDR3 contains 14 residues. With V trimmed by 5 bases and J by 7 bases, 6 bases remained unmatched. The DNA of the CDR3 is TGTGCCAGCAGTCGCCACAGGGGGGCTGAAAAACTGTTTTTT. Residues: CASSRHRGAEKLFF.

This clonotype was seen a handful of times. This CDR3 is CASSMNTGTGGYEQYF. In DNA form, the CDR3 reads TGTGCCAGCAGCATGAATACCGGGACAGGGGGGTACGAGCAGTACTTC. This chain links TRBV11-2 with TRBJ2-7, with TRBD1 matching over 11 bases. Germline CDR1 and CDR2: SGHAT and FQNNGV. J gave up 4 bases and V 5 bases, and 10 bases lay outside the gene matches. The CDR3 covers 16 residues.

The V and J genes are TRBV2 and TRBJ1-5; D is undetermined. V was trimmed by 3 bases and J by 10 bases, leaving 13 bases between them. Germline V gene sequence: CDR1 SNHLY, CDR2 FYNNEI. The CDR3 sequence is 13 residues long. The chain's CDR3 is CASSDGIISPQHF. In nucleotides, the CDR3 is TGTGCCAGCAGTGATGGAATCATCAGCCCCCAGCATTTT.

J is TRBJ2-7 and V is TRBV20-1; perhaps TRBD1 as D (6 bases). CDR3 size: 12 residues. V lost 5 bases and J lost 3, with 11 bases in between. Per germline, CDR1 DFQATT and CDR2 SNEGSKA (reference sequence). The CDR3 here is CSAQGPLYEQYF. The CDR3 nucleotides are TGCAGTGCTCAGGGGCCCCTCTACGAGCAGTACTTC.

This chain uses TRBV6-1 with TRBJ1-2; D is ambiguous. The V gene lost 4 bases and the J gene lost 4 bases, with 16 bases spanning the gap. This CDR3 comprises 15 residues. Germline values: CDR1 MNHNS, CDR2 SASEGT. The CDR3 bases are TGTGCCAGCAGTGCCACCACGTCGGGCGGCTATGGCTACACCTTC. Encoded protein: CASSATTSGGYGYTF.

This clonotype was seen at least ten times. The chain employs TRBV12-3 or TRBV12-4 and TRBJ1-2; D unresolved. This CDR3 comprises 13 residues. V was clipped by 5 bases and J by 0 bases, with 7 bases between them. The CDR3 region has the DNA TGTGCCAGCAGTCCGACCCCTAACTATGGCTACACCTTC. Protein sequence: CASSPTPNYGYTF.

The CDR3 nucleotides are TGCAGCGTTGAAGACCTATACCGAAACACCATATATTTT. Protein product: CSVEDLYRNTIYF. The V gene is TRBV29-1, the J gene TRBJ1-3; D call uncertain. The ends were cut back, 0 bases at V and 5 bases at J, with 8 bases in the middle. Germline CDR1 reads SQVTM; CDR2 reads ANQGSEA. The CDR3 is 13 amino acids.